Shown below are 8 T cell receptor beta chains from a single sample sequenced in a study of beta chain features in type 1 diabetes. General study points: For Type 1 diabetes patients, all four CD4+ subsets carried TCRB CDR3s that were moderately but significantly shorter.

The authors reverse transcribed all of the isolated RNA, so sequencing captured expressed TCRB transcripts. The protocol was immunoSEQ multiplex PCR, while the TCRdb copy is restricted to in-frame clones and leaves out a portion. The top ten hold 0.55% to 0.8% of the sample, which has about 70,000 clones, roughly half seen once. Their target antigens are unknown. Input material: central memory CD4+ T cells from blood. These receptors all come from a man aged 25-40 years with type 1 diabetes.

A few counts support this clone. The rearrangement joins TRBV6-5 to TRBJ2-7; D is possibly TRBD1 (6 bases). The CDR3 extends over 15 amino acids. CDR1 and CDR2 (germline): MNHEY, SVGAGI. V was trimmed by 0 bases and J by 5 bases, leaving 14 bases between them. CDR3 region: CASSYSSVGGHEQYF. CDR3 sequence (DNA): TGTGCCAGCAGTTACTCGAGTGTTGGGGGCCACGAGCAGTACTTC.

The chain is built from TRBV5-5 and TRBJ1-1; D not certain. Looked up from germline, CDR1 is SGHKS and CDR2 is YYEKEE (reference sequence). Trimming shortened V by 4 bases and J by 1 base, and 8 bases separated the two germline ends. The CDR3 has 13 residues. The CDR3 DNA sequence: TGTGCCAGCAGCCCGTACAAGAACACTGAAGCTTTCTTT. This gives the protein CASSPYKNTEAFF.

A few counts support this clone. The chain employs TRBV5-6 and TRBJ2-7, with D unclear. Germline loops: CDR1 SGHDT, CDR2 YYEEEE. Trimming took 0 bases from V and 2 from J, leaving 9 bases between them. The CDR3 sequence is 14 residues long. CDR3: CASSLDSPTYEQYF. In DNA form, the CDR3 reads TGTGCCAGCAGCTTGGACAGCCCAACCTACGAGCAGTACTTC.

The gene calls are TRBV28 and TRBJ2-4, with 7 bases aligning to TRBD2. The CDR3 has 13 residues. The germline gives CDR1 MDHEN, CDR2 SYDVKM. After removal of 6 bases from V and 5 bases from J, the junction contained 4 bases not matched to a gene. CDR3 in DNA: TGTGCCAGCAGCGCGGGGGACCAAAACATTCAGTACTTC. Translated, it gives CASSAGDQNIQYF. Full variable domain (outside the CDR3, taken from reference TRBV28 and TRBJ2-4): DVKVTQSSRYLVKRTGEKVFLECVQDMDHENMFWYRQDPGLGLRLIYFSYDVKMKEKGDIPEGYSVSREKKERFSLILESASTNQTSMYLCASSAGDQNIQYFGAGTRLSVL.

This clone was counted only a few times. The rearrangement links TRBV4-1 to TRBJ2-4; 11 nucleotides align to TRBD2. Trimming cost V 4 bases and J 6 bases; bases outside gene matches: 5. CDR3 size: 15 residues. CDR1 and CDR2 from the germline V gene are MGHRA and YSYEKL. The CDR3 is CASSRQLAGVNIQYF. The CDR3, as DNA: TGCGCCAGCAGCCGCCAACTAGCGGGGGTAAACATTCAGTACTTC.

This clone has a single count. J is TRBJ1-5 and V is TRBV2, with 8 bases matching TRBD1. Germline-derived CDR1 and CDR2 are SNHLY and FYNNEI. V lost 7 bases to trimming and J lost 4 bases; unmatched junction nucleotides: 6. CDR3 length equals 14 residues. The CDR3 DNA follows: TGTGCCAGCAACCCCGACAGGGGTAATCAGCCCCAGCATTTT. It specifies CASNPDRGNQPQHF.

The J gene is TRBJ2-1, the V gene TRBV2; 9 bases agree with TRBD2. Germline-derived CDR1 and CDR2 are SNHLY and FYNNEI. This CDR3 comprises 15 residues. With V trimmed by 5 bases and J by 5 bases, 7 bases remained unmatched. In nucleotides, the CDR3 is TGTGCCAGCAGTCCGCGGGAGGGGTATAACAATGAGCAGTTCTTC. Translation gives CASSPREGYNNEQFF.

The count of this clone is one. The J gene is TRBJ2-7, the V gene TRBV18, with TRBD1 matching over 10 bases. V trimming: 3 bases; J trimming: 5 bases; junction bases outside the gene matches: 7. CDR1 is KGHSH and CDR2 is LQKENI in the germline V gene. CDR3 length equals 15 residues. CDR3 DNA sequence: TGTGCCAGCTCACCGTTAGGGGACAGGGGCGACGAGCAGTACTTC. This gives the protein CASSPLGDRGDEQYF.